The source of this T cell receptor beta chain is a study of blood T cell repertoires in COVID-19. Across the study: The study drew acute and convalescent COVID-19 samples from the United States, Italy and Spain. Sources were T cells, B-cell-depleted T cells, or PBMCs; the material itself was cDNA or gDNA.

The CDR3 totals 14 residues. V trimming: 7 bases; J trimming: 6 bases; junction bases outside the gene matches: 8. The germline gives CDR1 LNHDA, CDR2 SQIVND (reference sequence). Method: immunoSEQ multiplex PCR; TCRdb's copy keeps in-frame clones and lacks some. Of some 250,000 clones detected, roughly 90% appear once; the ten largest clones hold 0.7% to 0.85%. The origin of this receptor is a woman aged 30 to 39 with acute or convalescent COVID-19. Sequenced material: peripheral blood. The V call is TRBV19, the J call TRBJ1-4, with TRBD1 matching 7 bases. DNA of the CDR3: TGTGCCAGTATCTGGGGAACAGGGGATGAAAAACTGTTTTTT. It translates to CASIWGTGDEKLFF.